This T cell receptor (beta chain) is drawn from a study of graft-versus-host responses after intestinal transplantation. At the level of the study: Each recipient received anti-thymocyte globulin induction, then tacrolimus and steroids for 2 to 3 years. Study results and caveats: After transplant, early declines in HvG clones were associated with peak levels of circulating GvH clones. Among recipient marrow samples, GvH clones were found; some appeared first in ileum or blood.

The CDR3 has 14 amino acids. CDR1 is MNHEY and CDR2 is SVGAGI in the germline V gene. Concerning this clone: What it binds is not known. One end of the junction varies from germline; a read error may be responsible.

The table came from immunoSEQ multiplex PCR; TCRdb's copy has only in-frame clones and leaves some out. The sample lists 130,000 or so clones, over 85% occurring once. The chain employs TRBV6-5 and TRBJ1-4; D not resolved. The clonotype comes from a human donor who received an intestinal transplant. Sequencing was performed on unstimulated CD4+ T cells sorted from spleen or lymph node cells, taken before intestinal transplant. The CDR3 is CASSEGPRRPVTTF. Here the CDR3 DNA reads TGTGCCAGCAGTGAAGGCCCCCGCAGGCCCGTAACGACATTT.